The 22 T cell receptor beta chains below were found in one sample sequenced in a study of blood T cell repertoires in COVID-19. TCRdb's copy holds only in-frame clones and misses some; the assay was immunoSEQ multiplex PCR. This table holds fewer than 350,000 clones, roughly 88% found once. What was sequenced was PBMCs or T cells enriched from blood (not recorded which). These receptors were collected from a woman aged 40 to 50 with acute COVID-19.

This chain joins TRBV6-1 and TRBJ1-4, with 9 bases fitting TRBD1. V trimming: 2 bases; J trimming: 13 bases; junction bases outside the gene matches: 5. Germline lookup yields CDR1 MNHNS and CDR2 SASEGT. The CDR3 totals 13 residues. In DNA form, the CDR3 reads TGTGCCAGCAGTGAACGACAGGGGGTATTACTGTTTTTT. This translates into CASSERQGVLLFF.

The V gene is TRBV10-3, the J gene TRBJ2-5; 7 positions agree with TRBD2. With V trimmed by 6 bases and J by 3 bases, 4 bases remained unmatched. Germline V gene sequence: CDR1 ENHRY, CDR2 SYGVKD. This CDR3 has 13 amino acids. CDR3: CAISGGLEETQYF. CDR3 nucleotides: TGTGCCATCAGCGGAGGACTAGAAGAGACCCAGTACTTC.

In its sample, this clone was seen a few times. The CDR3 coding sequence is TGTGCCAGCAGTGACCCCCATGGGGGGTTGACAGATACGCAGTATTTT. Protein sequence: CASSDPHGGLTDTQYF. The chain combines TRBV6-1 with TRBJ2-3; D perhaps matches TRBD2 (6 bases). CDR1 and CDR2 (germline): MNHNS, SASEGT. The CDR3 covers 16 residues. Trimming left V 3 bases short and J 3 bases short, with 16 bases between.

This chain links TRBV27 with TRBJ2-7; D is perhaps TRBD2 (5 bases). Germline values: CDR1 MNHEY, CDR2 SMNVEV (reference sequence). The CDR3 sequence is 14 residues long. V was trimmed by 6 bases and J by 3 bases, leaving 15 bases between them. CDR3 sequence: CASRRIMGVYEQYF. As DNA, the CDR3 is TGTGCCAGCAGGAGGATAATGGGAGTCTACGAGCAGTACTTC.

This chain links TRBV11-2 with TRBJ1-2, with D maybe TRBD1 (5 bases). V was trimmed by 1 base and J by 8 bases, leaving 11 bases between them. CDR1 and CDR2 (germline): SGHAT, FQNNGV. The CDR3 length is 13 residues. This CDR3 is CASSLAPTDGYTF. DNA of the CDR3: TGTGCCAGCAGCTTAGCCCCGACAGACGGCTACACCTTC. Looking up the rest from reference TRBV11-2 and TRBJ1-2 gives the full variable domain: EAGVAQSPRYKIIEKRQSVAFWCNPISGHATLYWYQQILGQGPKLLIQFQNNGVVDDSQLPKDRFSAERLKGVDSTLKIQPAKLEDSAVYLCASSLAPTDGYTFGSGTRLTVV.

The CDR3 here is CASSVTGNTEAFF. The CDR3 bases are TGTGCCAGCAGTGTCACAGGGAACACTGAAGCTTTCTTT. The chain employs TRBV5-4 and TRBJ1-1, with D maybe TRBD1 (5 bases). The V end was cut by 5 bases, the J end by 1 base, with 9 bases between. The CDR3 length is 13 residues. Germline V lookup: CDR1 SGHNT, CDR2 YYREEE (reference sequence).

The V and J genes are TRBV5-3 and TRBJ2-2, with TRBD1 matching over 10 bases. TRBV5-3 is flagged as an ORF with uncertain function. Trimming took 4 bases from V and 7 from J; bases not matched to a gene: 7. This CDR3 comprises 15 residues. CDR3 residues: CARSAAGTGDGELFF. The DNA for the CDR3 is TGTGCCAGAAGCGCCGCCGGGACAGGGGACGGGGAGCTGTTTTTT.

The CDR3: CAWSATGGDDGYTF. In nucleotides, the CDR3 is TGTGCCTGGAGTGCCACAGGGGGTGACGATGGCTACACCTTC. The chain links TRBV30 to TRBJ1-2; 8 bases align to TRBD1. The CDR3 runs to 14 residues. V shed 1 base and J 6 bases; nucleotides not matched to a gene: 7. Germline V gene data show CDR1 as GTSNPN and CDR2 as SVGIG (reference sequence).

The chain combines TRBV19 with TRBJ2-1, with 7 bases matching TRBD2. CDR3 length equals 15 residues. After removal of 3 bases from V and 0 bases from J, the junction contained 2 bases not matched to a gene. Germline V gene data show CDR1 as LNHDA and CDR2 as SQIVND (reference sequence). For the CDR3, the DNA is TGTGCCAGTAGTATCGGGGGGAACTCCTACAATGAGCAGTTCTTC. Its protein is CASSIGGNSYNEQFF.

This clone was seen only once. In DNA form, the CDR3 reads TGTGCCAGCAAAGTCAGGGCGGACAATGAGCAGTTCTTC. Translating it yields CASKVRADNEQFF. The genes are TRBV2 and TRBJ2-1, with a tentative D call TRBD1 (5 bases). Germline CDR1 is SNHLY and CDR2 is FYNNEI. This CDR3 has 13 residues. The V and J ends lost 7 bases and 5 bases respectively, with 12 bases between them.

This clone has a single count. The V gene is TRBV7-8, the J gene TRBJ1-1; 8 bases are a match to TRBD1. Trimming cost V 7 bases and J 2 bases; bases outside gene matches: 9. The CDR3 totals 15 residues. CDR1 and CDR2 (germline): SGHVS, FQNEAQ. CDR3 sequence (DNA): TGTGCCAGCACTTACCAGGGACAGGCAAACACTGAAGCTTTCTTT. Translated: CASTYQGQANTEAFF.

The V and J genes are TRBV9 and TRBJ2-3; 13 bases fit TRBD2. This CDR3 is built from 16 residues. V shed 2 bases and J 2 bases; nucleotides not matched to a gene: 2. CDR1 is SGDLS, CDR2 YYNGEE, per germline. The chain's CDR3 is CASSVGLAGYTDTQYF. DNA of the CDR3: TGTGCCAGCAGCGTGGGACTAGCGGGGTACACAGATACGCAGTATTTT.

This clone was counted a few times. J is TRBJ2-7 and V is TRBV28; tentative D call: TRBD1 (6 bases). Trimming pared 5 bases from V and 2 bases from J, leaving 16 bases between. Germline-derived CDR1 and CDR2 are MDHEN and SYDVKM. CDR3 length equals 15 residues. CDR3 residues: CASSPPLGQPYEQYF. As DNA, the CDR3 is TGTGCCAGCAGTCCCCCCCTCGGACAGCCCTACGAGCAGTACTTC.

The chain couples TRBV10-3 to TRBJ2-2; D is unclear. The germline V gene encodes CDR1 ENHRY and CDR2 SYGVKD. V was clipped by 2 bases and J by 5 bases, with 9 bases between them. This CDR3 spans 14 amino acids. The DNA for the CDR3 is TGTGCCATCAGTGAGCCGCTGGCTACCGGGGAGCTGTTTTTT. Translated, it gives CAISEPLATGELFF.

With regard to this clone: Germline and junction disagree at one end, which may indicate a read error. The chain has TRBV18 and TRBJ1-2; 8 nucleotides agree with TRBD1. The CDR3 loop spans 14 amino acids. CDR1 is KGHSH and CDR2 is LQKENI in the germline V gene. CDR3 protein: CASSPAGTGRTPYF. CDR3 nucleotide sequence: TGTGCCAGCTCCCCGGCCGGGACAGGTAGAACCCCTTACTTC.

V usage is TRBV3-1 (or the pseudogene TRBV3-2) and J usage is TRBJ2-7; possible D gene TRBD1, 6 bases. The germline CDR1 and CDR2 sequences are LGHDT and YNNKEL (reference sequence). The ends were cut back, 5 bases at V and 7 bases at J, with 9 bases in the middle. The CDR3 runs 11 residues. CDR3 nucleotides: TGTGCCAGCAGCTCACAGGGTGAGCAGTACTTC. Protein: CASSSQGEQYF.

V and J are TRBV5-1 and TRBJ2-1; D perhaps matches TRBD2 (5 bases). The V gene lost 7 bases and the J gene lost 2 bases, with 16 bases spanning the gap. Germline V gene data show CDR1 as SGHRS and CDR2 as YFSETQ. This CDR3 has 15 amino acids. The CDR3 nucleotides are TGCGCCAGCTACCGGACTGACCGTCCCTACAATGAGCAGTTCTTC. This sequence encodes CASYRTDRPYNEQFF. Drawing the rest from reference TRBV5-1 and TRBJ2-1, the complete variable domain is KAGVTQTPRYLIKTRGQQVTLSCSPISGHRSVSWYQQTPGQGLQFLFEYFSETQRNKGNFPGRFSGRQFSNSRSEMNVSTLELGDSALYLCASYRTDRPYNEQFFGPGTRLTVL.

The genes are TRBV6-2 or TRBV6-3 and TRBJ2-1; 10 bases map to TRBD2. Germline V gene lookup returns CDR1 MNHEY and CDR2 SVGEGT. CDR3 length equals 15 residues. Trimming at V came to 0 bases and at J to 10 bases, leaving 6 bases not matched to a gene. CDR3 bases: TGTGCCAGCAGTTACTCGCTAGCGGGAGCTGGAGAGCAGTTCTTC. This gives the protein CASSYSLAGAGEQFF.

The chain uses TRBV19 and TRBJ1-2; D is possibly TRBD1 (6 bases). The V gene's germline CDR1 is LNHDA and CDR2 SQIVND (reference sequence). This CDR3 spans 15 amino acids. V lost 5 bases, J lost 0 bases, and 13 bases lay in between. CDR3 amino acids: CASSPGQLTNYGYTF. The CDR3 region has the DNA TGTGCCAGTAGTCCCGGACAGTTAACTAACTATGGCTACACCTTC.

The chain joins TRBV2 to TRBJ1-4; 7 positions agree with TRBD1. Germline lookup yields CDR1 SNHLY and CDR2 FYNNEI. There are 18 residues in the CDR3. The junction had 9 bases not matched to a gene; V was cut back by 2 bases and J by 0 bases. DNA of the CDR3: TGTGCCAGCAGTGAAAGGTTGGCAGGGGGACCAACTAATGAAAAACTGTTTTTT. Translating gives CASSERLAGGPTNEKLFF. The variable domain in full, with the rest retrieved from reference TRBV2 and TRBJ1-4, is EPEVTQTPSHQVTQMGQEVILRCVPISNHLYFYWYRQILGQKVEFLVSFYNNEISEKSEIFDDQFSVERPDGSNFTLKIRSTKLEDSAMYFCASSERLAGGPTNEKLFFGSGTQLSVL.

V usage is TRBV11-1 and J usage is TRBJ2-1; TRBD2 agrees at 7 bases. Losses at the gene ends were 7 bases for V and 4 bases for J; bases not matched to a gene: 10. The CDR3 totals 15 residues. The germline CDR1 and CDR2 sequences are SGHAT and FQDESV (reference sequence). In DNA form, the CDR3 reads TGTGCCAGCACCCTTAAGCGGGGTACATACAATGAGCAGTTCTTC. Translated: CASTLKRGTYNEQFF.

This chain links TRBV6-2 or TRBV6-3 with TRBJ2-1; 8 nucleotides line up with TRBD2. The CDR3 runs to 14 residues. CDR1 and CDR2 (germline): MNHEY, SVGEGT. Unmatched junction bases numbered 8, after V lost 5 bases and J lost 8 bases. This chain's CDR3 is CASSNGRAEYEQFF. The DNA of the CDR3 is TGTGCCAGCAGTAACGGGAGGGCCGAGTATGAGCAGTTCTTC.